One and the same sample provided the 32 T cell receptor beta chains below, sequenced in a study of T-cell reconstitution after alpha-beta-depleted transplantation in children. Unique molecular identifiers were used in preparing the TCRbeta library. One entry per CDR3 protein, called by TCRdb with MiXCR from the PCR reads. Of 250,000 to 300,000 distinct CDR3 sequences listed, around 9.6% are singletons. The specimen was PBMCs from the stem cell graft donor, collected from the stem cell graft. These receptor sequences come from a human donor who donated a stem cell graft to a child with SCID.

This clonotype was seen at least ten times. V usage is TRBV6-1 and J usage is TRBJ2-5, with 14 nucleotides matching TRBD2. V was pared by 5 bases and J by 2 bases, with 7 bases of the junction left unmatched. The length of the CDR3 is 17 residues. The germline V gene has CDR1 MNHNS and CDR2 SASEGT. The CDR3, as DNA: TGTGCCAGCAGTCGGACTAGCGGGGGGACCGGGCAAGAGACCCAGTACTTC. Translated, it gives CASSRTSGGTGQETQYF.

This clonotype was detected a few times. This chain connects TRBV5-1 to TRBJ2-7; maybe TRBD1 (8 bases). This CDR3 comprises 14 residues. Germline V gene sequence: CDR1 SGHRS, CDR2 YFSETQ. Trimming left V 4 bases short and J 4 bases short, with 15 bases between. CDR3 DNA sequence: TGCGCCAGCAGCCCCGCACAGGGGGGGTACGAGCAGTACTTC. Amino acids: CASSPAQGGYEQYF. The full variable domain, with the rest looked up from reference TRBV5-1 and TRBJ2-7, is KAGVTQTPRYLIKTRGQQVTLSCSPISGHRSVSWYQQTPGQGLQFLFEYFSETQRNKGNFPGRFSGRQFSNSRSEMNVSTLELGDSALYLCASSPAQGGYEQYFGPGTRLTVT.

The rearrangement uses TRBV6-2 or TRBV6-3 and TRBJ2-7; TRBD2 matches 9 bases. The V gene's germline CDR1 is MNHEY and CDR2 SVGEGT. CDR3 length: 14 residues. The V segment lost 8 bases and the J segment 1 base; nucleotides outside the gene matches: 6. DNA of the CDR3: TGTGCCAGCCGACTAGCGGATATTTCCTACGAGCAGTACTTC. It specifies CASRLADISYEQYF.

This clonotype has a count of ten or more. The chain couples TRBV6-5 to TRBJ2-7; D remains unclear. Per germline, CDR1 MNHEY and CDR2 SVGAGI. Between the trimmed V and J ends, which lost 6 bases and 6 bases, there was a span of 12 bases. The CDR3 has 12 amino acids. The CDR3, as DNA: TGTGCCAGCAGCCTCAGGTCAGGCGAGCAGTACTTC. This translates into CASSLRSGEQYF.

This clonotype occurred a few times. This sequence joins TRBV29-1 and TRBJ1-1; D is uncertain. CDR3 length equals 11 residues. Germline V gene sequence: CDR1 SQVTM, CDR2 ANQGSEA. V was clipped by 3 bases and J by 5 bases, with 7 bases between them. For the CDR3, the DNA is TGCAGCGTTGATTTGGATACTGAAGCTTTCTTT. This encodes CSVDLDTEAFF.

This clonotype was observed a handful of times. The J gene is TRBJ2-2, the V gene TRBV10-3; 8 nucleotides align to TRBD1. The CDR3 spans 15 residues. Germline loops: CDR1 ENHRY, CDR2 SYGVKD. Losses at the gene ends were 6 bases for V and 4 bases for J; bases not matched to a gene: 7. The CDR3 region is CAISRDRGGTGELFF. CDR3 bases: TGTGCCATCAGCCGTGACAGGGGTGGCACCGGGGAGCTGTTTTTT.

The chain carries TRBV27 and TRBJ2-1; D may correspond to TRBD1 or TRBD2 (5 bases each). The CDR3 sequence is 15 residues long. Germline CDR1 is MNHEY and CDR2 is SMNVEV (reference sequence). The V end lost 4 bases, the J end lost 8 bases, and 18 bases lay between the germline ends. The CDR3 loop is CASSSGTSPADEQFF. The CDR3 DNA follows: TGTGCCAGCAGTTCCGGGACCTCCCCAGCCGATGAGCAGTTCTTC.

The chain joins TRBV20-1 to TRBJ2-7; D possibly corresponds to TRBD2 (6 bases). The CDR3 runs 13 residues. Trimming cost V 2 bases and J 6 bases, with 14 bases left between them. Germline-derived CDR1 and CDR2 are DFQATT and SNEGSKA (reference sequence). CDR3 region: CSARFGGWREQYF. The CDR3 coding sequence is TGCAGTGCTAGATTTGGGGGGTGGCGCGAGCAGTACTTC.

The gene calls are TRBV5-1 and TRBJ2-7; TRBD2 is a possible D gene (6 bases). The CDR3 runs to 16 residues. V was trimmed by 0 bases and J by 0 bases, leaving 13 bases between them. In germline, CDR1 is SGHRS, CDR2 YFSETQ. The CDR3 loop reads CASSLEIAENSYEQYF. The DNA of the CDR3 is TGCGCCAGCAGCTTGGAGATAGCGGAGAACTCCTACGAGCAGTACTTC.

The rearrangement joins TRBV2 to TRBJ2-7; D remains unclear. V dropped 2 bases and J dropped 2 bases, with 10 bases sitting between them. The CDR3 sequence is 14 residues long. The germline gives CDR1 SNHLY, CDR2 FYNNEI. As DNA, the CDR3 is TGTGCCAGCAGTGAAAAATTGGGGACCTACGAGCAGTACTTC. Protein: CASSEKLGTYEQYF.

This clonotype was counted only a few times. This chain links TRBV11-2 with TRBJ2-3; D gene ambiguous. CDR1 SGHAT and CDR2 FQNNGV come from the germline V gene. V lost 5 bases and J 1 base, leaving 10 bases between the germline ends. The CDR3 runs to 14 residues. As DNA, the CDR3 is TGTGCCAGCAGCCGCTCCTTCGGCACAGATACGCAGTATTTT. This codes for CASSRSFGTDTQYF.

This clonotype was seen more than once but under ten times. The gene calls are TRBV10-3 and TRBJ2-4, with a weak D call TRBD1 (5 bases). Trimming stripped 4 bases from V and 0 bases from J, with 10 bases between. The CDR3 totals 15 residues. Germline V gives CDR1 ENHRY, CDR2 SYGVKD. The CDR3 reads CAISVDRIAKNIQYF. CDR3 sequence (DNA): TGTGCCATCAGTGTCGACAGAATAGCCAAAAACATTCAGTACTTC.

CDR3 sequence: CASSLTGAGGGTDTQYF. Here the CDR3 DNA reads TGCGCCAGCAGCTTGACCGGGGCGGGGGGCGGCACAGATACGCAGTATTTT. The chain links TRBV5-1 to TRBJ2-3, with 8 bases that match TRBD2. The germline gives CDR1 SGHRS, CDR2 YFSETQ. J was trimmed by 1 base and V by 1 base; bases with no gene match: 8. The CDR3 is made up of 17 amino acids.

This chain connects TRBV25-1 to TRBJ2-7; D may be TRBD2 (7 bases). V was cut by 4 bases and J by 6 bases, with 13 bases left in between. The CDR3 contains 13 residues. Germline CDR1 is MGHDK and CDR2 is SYGVNS. The CDR3 DNA follows: TGTGCCAGCAGTGGGGTGGGAGGGGGCGAGCAGTACTTC. Protein sequence: CASSGVGGGEQYF.

The chain carries TRBV20-1 and TRBJ2-3; D may be TRBD2 (5 bases). Germline loops: CDR1 DFQATT, CDR2 SNEGSKA (reference sequence). The CDR3 is made up of 17 amino acids. Deletions cut 5 bases from V and 1 base from J, with 22 bases between. DNA of the CDR3: TGCAGTGCTGGGCAGGAGTCGGGGTTTTATCGCACAGATACGCAGTATTTT. Protein: CSAGQESGFYRTDTQYF.

This clonotype was picked up a small number of times. The V gene is TRBV9, the J gene TRBJ1-1, with no clear D. Trimming left V 2 bases short and J 6 bases short, with 14 bases between. The CDR3 is 14 amino acids. Per germline, CDR1 SGDLS and CDR2 YYNGEE. Written as DNA, the CDR3 is TGTGCCAGCAGCGTGGAGACACCCTTCGCTGAAGCTTTCTTT. It yields the protein CASSVETPFAEAFF.

The rearrangement joins TRBV5-1 to TRBJ2-7; TRBD2 matches 14 bases. The ends lost 4 bases at V and 3 bases at J; junction bases unmatched: 9. There are 17 residues in the CDR3. CDR1 SGHRS and CDR2 YFSETQ come from the germline V gene. The CDR3 DNA is TGCGCCAGCAGCCGAGGGACTAGCGGGGGTATAAGCTACGAGCAGTACTTC. Its translation is CASSRGTSGGISYEQYF.

CDR3 DNA sequence: TGCGCCAGCAGCGTGGACAGTAGCACAGATACGCAGTATTTT. It translates to CASSVDSSTDTQYF. The chain is built from TRBV5-1 and TRBJ2-3, with a possible D match to TRBD1 (6 bases). V was pared by 4 bases and J by 0 bases, with 9 bases between. Germline-derived CDR1 and CDR2 are SGHRS and YFSETQ. The CDR3 extends over 14 amino acids.

This clonotype was observed at least ten times. The genes are TRBV29-1 and TRBJ2-7; 7 positions match TRBD2. Germline trimming cut 7 bases from V and 7 bases from J; bases unmatched to any gene: 13. CDR1 and CDR2 (germline): SQVTM, ANQGSEA. The CDR3 has 13 residues. The CDR3: CSEPGGTYEEQYF. As DNA, the CDR3 is TGCAGCGAACCCGGGGGGACCTACGAGGAGCAGTACTTC.

This clonotype was observed a handful of times. V and J are TRBV7-9 and TRBJ2-5; TRBD1 aligns across 8 bases. The junction had 6 bases not matched to a gene; V was cut back by 4 bases and J by 2 bases. This CDR3 region has 15 residues. Germline V gives CDR1 SEHNR, CDR2 FQNEAQ (reference sequence). In DNA, the CDR3 is TGTGCCAGCAGCTACTGGACAGGGTTACAAGAGACCCAGTACTTC. Translating it yields CASSYWTGLQETQYF.

J is TRBJ1-2 and V is TRBV4-1; D unclear. The CDR3 is 17 residues long. Between the trimmed V and J ends, which lost 0 bases and 0 bases, there was a span of 14 bases. CDR1 is MGHRA, CDR2 YSYEKL, per germline. The CDR3 sequence: CASSQDYWAAPNYGYTF. The CDR3 DNA reads as TGCGCCAGCAGCCAAGATTATTGGGCAGCTCCTAACTATGGCTACACCTTC.

The chain links TRBV7-9 to TRBJ2-1; 7 bases match TRBD1. In germline, CDR1 is SEHNR, CDR2 FQNEAQ (reference sequence). This CDR3 is built from 15 residues. V lost 7 bases, J lost 8 bases, and 14 bases stayed unmatched. The CDR3 nucleotides read TGTGCCAGCACTAGGGACAGCCCAAATGTGGATGAGCAGTTCTTC. This encodes CASTRDSPNVDEQFF.

This clonotype was detected ten times or more. This sequence joins TRBV2 and TRBJ1-2; no firm D call. Germline V gene sequence: CDR1 SNHLY, CDR2 FYNNEI. The length of the CDR3 is 12 residues. V shed 2 bases and J shed 2 bases, with 3 bases lying between them. CDR3 sequence: CASSESNYGYTF. In DNA, the CDR3 is TGTGCCAGCAGTGAATCCAACTATGGCTACACCTTC.

The chain carries TRBV6-1 and TRBJ2-5; D unclear. Looked up from germline, CDR1 is MNHNS and CDR2 is SASEGT. CDR3 size: 14 residues. The germline V and J ends were trimmed by 5 bases and 2 bases, with 12 bases remaining between them. The CDR3 sequence is CASSPLGRQETQYF. The CDR3, as DNA: TGTGCCAGCAGTCCCCTCGGGCGTCAAGAGACCCAGTACTTC.

The chain links TRBV5-1 to TRBJ1-1; 8 bases are a match to TRBD1. The CDR3 totals 14 residues. The ends lost 0 bases at V and 7 bases at J; junction bases unmatched: 5. Germline assignment: CDR1 SGHRS and CDR2 YFSETQ. The CDR3: CASSLGQGYGEAFF. The CDR3 nucleotides read TGCGCCAGCAGCTTGGGACAGGGGTACGGTGAAGCTTTCTTT.

This clonotype was observed at least ten times. The chain combines TRBV2 with TRBJ1-1; D gene uncertain. The CDR3 extends over 12 amino acids. The V end was cut by 5 bases, the J end by 6 bases, with 10 bases between. The germline V gene encodes CDR1 SNHLY and CDR2 FYNNEI. The CDR3 is CASSTERAEAFF. The CDR3 DNA reads as TGTGCCAGCAGTACAGAACGCGCTGAAGCTTTCTTT.

In this sample, this clonotype turned up many times. The J gene is TRBJ1-3, the V gene TRBV7-2, with 7 bases that match TRBD1. V lost 5 bases, J lost 9 bases, and 7 bases stayed unmatched. The CDR3 is made up of 13 amino acids. The germline V gene encodes CDR1 SGHTA and CDR2 FQGNSA. The CDR3 spells CASSMRQGGTIYF. The CDR3 region has the DNA TGTGCCAGCAGCATGCGACAGGGCGGCACCATATATTTT.

The chain employs TRBV6-5 and TRBJ2-3; 9 bases are shared with TRBD2. Looked up from germline, CDR1 is MNHEY and CDR2 is SVGAGI. Germline trimming cut 4 bases from V and 4 bases from J; bases unmatched to any gene: 3. There are 14 residues in the CDR3. CDR3 in DNA: TGTGCCAGCAGTTCTAGCGGGGCATCAGATACGCAGTATTTT. Its translation is CASSSSGASDTQYF.

This clonotype was recorded a few times. The chain combines TRBV9 with TRBJ2-7, with no clear D. Germline V gene lookup returns CDR1 SGDLS and CDR2 YYNGEE. V lost 4 bases to trimming and J lost 2 bases, with 13 bases between them. This CDR3 spans 14 amino acids. The CDR3 reads CASSQDGTTYEQYF. CDR3 in DNA: TGTGCCAGCAGCCAAGACGGTACGACCTACGAGCAGTACTTC.

CDR3 nucleotides: TGTGCCAGCAGCCAGCGACTAGCGGGGCTCCAAGAGACCCAGTACTTC. It codes for CASSQRLAGLQETQYF. V gene TRBV7-8 combines with J gene TRBJ2-5; 11 bases agree with TRBD2. V was pared by 5 bases and J by 1 base, with 6 bases of the junction left unmatched. Germline V CDR1 and CDR2: SGHVS, FQNEAQ. CDR3 length: 16 amino acids.

The chain uses TRBV13 and TRBJ2-7; 7 bases are shared with TRBD2. The CDR3 runs to 16 residues. The V gene's germline CDR1 is PRHDT and CDR2 FYEKMQ (reference sequence). Unmatched junction bases numbered 9, after V lost 3 bases and J lost 1 base. The CDR3 region is CASSFRPGGLSYEQYF. DNA for the CDR3: TGTGCCAGCAGCTTCCGGCCCGGGGGACTATCCTACGAGCAGTACTTC. The full variable domain, completed using reference TRBV13 and TRBJ2-7, is AAGVIQSPRHLIKEKRETATLKCYPIPRHDTVYWYQQGPGQDPQFLISFYEKMQSDKGSIPDRFSAQQFSDYHSELNMSSLELGDSALYFCASSFRPGGLSYEQYFGPGTRLTVT.

There are many counts of this clonotype. V usage is TRBV20-1 and J usage is TRBJ2-7, with 8 bases lining up with TRBD2. The germline gives CDR1 DFQATT, CDR2 SNEGSKA (reference sequence). The CDR3 covers 11 residues. V was clipped by 6 bases and J by 3 bases; unmatched bases: 1. CDR3 region: CSASGGYEQYF. For the CDR3, the DNA is TGCAGTGCCAGCGGGGGCTACGAGCAGTACTTC.